Each of the 27 T cell receptor beta chains below was sequenced from the same sample in a study of T cell responses to AZD1222 COVID-19 vaccine. Clones were read by immunoSEQ multiplex PCR, and TCRdb kept only the in-frame ones, dropping some. The sample yields about 140,000 clones, of which the top ten take up 2% to 2.5%. Sequenced input: peripheral blood. The receptors stem from an adult in good health.

The chain links TRBV7-8 to TRBJ2-1; 8 nucleotides align to TRBD2. Trimming at V came to 7 bases and at J to 3 bases, leaving 8 bases not matched to a gene. The V gene's germline CDR1 is SGHVS and CDR2 FQNEAQ. There are 15 residues in the CDR3. CDR3 in amino acids: CASNNRAGVYNEQFF. CDR3 in DNA: TGTGCCAGCAACAACCGAGCGGGGGTCTACAATGAGCAGTTCTTC.

The CDR3, as DNA: TGTGCCATCAGTGAGTCCTCCCAGAACAATCAGCCCCAGCATTTT. Translation gives CAISESSQNNQPQHF. J is TRBJ1-5 and V is TRBV10-3, with D unresolved. Germline loops: CDR1 ENHRY, CDR2 SYGVKD. The CDR3 sequence is 15 residues long. Trimming took off 0 bases at V and 3 bases at J, with 9 bases between the two ends.

The rearrangement joins TRBV2 to TRBJ2-5; no reliable D call. The CDR3 runs 11 residues. The germline gives CDR1 SNHLY, CDR2 FYNNEI. V was pared by 8 bases and J by 1 base, with 5 bases between. CDR3 sequence (DNA): TGTGCCAGCGCATTCCAAGAGACCCAGTACTTC. This codes for CASAFQETQYF.

This chain connects TRBV7-9 to TRBJ1-1, with D perhaps matching TRBD1 (5 bases). V gave up 7 bases and J gave up 3 bases, with 9 bases separating them. The CDR3 totals 12 residues. Looked up from germline, CDR1 is SEHNR and CDR2 is FQNEAQ (reference sequence). CDR3 sequence reads: CASNAGHTEAFF. CDR3 coding DNA: TGTGCCAGCAACGCGGGGCACACTGAAGCTTTCTTT. Supplemented by reference TRBV7-9 and TRBJ1-1, the full variable domain reads DTGVSQNPRHKITKRGQNVTFRCDPISEHNRLYWYRQTLGQGPEFLTYFQNEAQLEKSRLLSDRFSAERPKGSFSTLEIQRTEQGDSAMYLCASNAGHTEAFFGQGTRLTVV.

In regard to this clone: Other nucleotide sequences in the sample specify the same CDR3. V and J are TRBV18 and TRBJ1-1; no firm D call. V was trimmed by 2 bases and J by 1 base, leaving 8 bases between them. This CDR3 is built from 14 residues. Germline V lookup: CDR1 KGHSH, CDR2 LQKENI. CDR3 nucleotide sequence: TGTGCCAGCTCACCAATTCCCAGGAACACTGAAGCTTTCTTT. Its protein product is CASSPIPRNTEAFF.

As to this clone: In the same sample, other DNA sequences code for this CDR3. This sequence joins TRBV5-6 and TRBJ2-1, with no clear D. Trimming shortened V by 0 bases and J by 5 bases, and 6 bases separated the two germline ends. From germline, CDR1 is SGHDT and CDR2 YYEEEE. The CDR3 runs 13 residues. This CDR3 reads CASSLGGDNEQFF. The CDR3 DNA is TGTGCCAGCAGCTTGGGAGGAGACAATGAGCAGTTCTTC.

As DNA, the CDR3 is TGCGCCAGCAGCCACGGGGGTGGTAGCGGCACAGATACGCAGTATTTT. It translates to CASSHGGGSGTDTQYF. The chain employs TRBV4-3 and TRBJ2-3; tentatively, D is TRBD2 (6 bases). The germline V and J ends were trimmed by 3 bases and 1 base, with 14 bases remaining between them. In germline, CDR1 is LGHNA, CDR2 YSLEER. The CDR3 runs to 16 residues.

V and J are TRBV18 and TRBJ2-1; 9 nucleotides line up with TRBD2. V lost 0 bases to trimming and J lost 0 bases; unmatched junction nucleotides: 0. The CDR3 totals 16 residues. Germline lookup yields CDR1 KGHSH and CDR2 LQKENI. CDR3 nucleotide sequence: TGTGCCAGCTCACCACCGGGACTAGCCTCCTACAATGAGCAGTTCTTC. Residues: CASSPPGLASYNEQFF.

The chain carries TRBV5-1 and TRBJ2-3; 12 bases are a match to TRBD2. Germline V lookup: CDR1 SGHRS, CDR2 YFSETQ. The length of the CDR3 is 17 residues. After removal of 4 bases from V and 2 bases from J, the junction contained 8 bases not matched to a gene. CDR3 bases: TGCGCCAGCAGCGCGACTAGCGGGGGACCTCCCACAGATACGCAGTATTTT. Its protein is CASSATSGGPPTDTQYF.

The V gene is TRBV19, the J gene TRBJ1-1, with D perhaps matching TRBD1 (5 bases). Germline lookup yields CDR1 LNHDA and CDR2 SQIVND (reference sequence). V lost 7 bases and J 0 bases, leaving 21 bases between the germline ends. The CDR3 contains 17 residues. CDR3 sequence (DNA): TGTGCCAGTAAAGCCACGGGACTCCCTGACATGAACACTGAAGCTTTCTTT. Protein sequence: CASKATGLPDMNTEAFF. Full variable domain (missing parts from reference TRBV19 and TRBJ1-1): DGGITQSPKYLFRKEGQNVTLSCEQNLNHDAMYWYRQDPGQGLRLIYYSQIVNDFQKGDIAEGYSVSREKKESFPLTVTSAQKNPTAFYLCASKATGLPDMNTEAFFGQGTRLTVV.

The chain combines TRBV29-1 with TRBJ2-1, with D tentatively TRBD1 (6 bases). V gave up 7 bases and J gave up 7 bases, with 20 bases separating them. Germline loops: CDR1 SQVTM, CDR2 ANQGSEA. There are 14 residues in the CDR3. In nucleotides, the CDR3 is TGCAGCGGCCAACAGGGAAAGGGTTTAAATGAGCAGTTCTTC. Amino acids: CSGQQGKGLNEQFF.

This chain uses TRBV18 with TRBJ2-2, with D perhaps matching TRBD1 (6 bases). The germline V gene encodes CDR1 KGHSH and CDR2 LQKENI. V was shortened by 1 base and J by 0 bases, with 12 bases between the two germline ends. The CDR3 is 17 amino acids. The chain's CDR3 is CASSPRLGAPNTGELFF. The CDR3 nucleotides are TGTGCCAGCTCACCACGGCTGGGGGCTCCGAACACCGGGGAGCTGTTTTTT.

The J gene is TRBJ2-2, the V gene TRBV19; the D gene is possibly TRBD1 (6 bases). This CDR3 has 14 residues. Looked up from germline, CDR1 is LNHDA and CDR2 is SQIVND (reference sequence). Trimming left V 7 bases short and J 4 bases short, with 13 bases between. DNA of the CDR3: TGTGCCAGTATTACCTCACAGGGCACCGGGGAGCTGTTTTTT. Protein product: CASITSQGTGELFF.

The chain couples TRBV7-2 to TRBJ2-1; 9 bases fit TRBD2. This CDR3 spans 17 amino acids. CDR1 is SGHTA and CDR2 is FQGNSA in the germline V gene. The V gene end was trimmed by 5 bases and the J gene end by 2 bases; junction bases not matched to a gene: 10. CDR3 DNA: TGTGCCAGCAGCCCTCAAGCGGGGGGCCCCCCCTACAATGAGCAGTTCTTC. Amino acids: CASSPQAGGPPYNEQFF. Supplemented by reference TRBV7-2 and TRBJ2-1, the full variable domain reads GAGVSQSPSNKVTEKGKDVELRCDPISGHTALYWYRQSLGQGLEFLIYFQGNSAPDKSGLPSDRFSAERTGGSVSTLTIQRTQQEDSAVYLCASSPQAGGPPYNEQFFGPGTRLTVL.

The rearrangement joins TRBV29-1 to TRBJ1-1; D not resolved. The CDR3 sequence is 14 residues long. The V gene lost 4 bases and the J gene lost 4 bases, with 16 bases spanning the gap. Germline V gene sequence: CDR1 SQVTM, CDR2 ANQGSEA. DNA of the CDR3: TGCAGCGTTGCCAATCAGGTATGGGCCACTGAAGCTTTCTTT. Protein: CSVANQVWATEAFF.

The CDR3 bases are TGTGCCAGCAGCCAAACCCAACACCCTTACGAGCAGTACTTC. Amino acid sequence: CASSQTQHPYEQYF. This chain connects TRBV13 to TRBJ2-7; no clear D. V dropped 5 bases and J dropped 4 bases, with 15 bases sitting between them. The CDR3 has 14 amino acids. Germline-derived CDR1 and CDR2 are PRHDT and FYEKMQ (reference sequence).

The V gene is TRBV7-9, the J gene TRBJ2-1, with no clear D. V lost 5 bases, J lost 9 bases, and 14 bases lay in between. Germline CDR1 reads SEHNR; CDR2 reads FQNEAQ (reference sequence). This CDR3 contains 13 residues. CDR3 amino acids: CASSLQVWIEQFF. The CDR3 DNA is TGTGCCAGCAGCCTTCAAGTATGGATTGAGCAGTTCTTC.

This sequence joins TRBV30 and TRBJ2-3; 10 nucleotides line up with TRBD2. The trim removed 2 bases at V and 2 bases at J, leaving 1 base unmatched. Per the germline V gene, CDR1 is GTSNPN and CDR2 is SVGIG (reference sequence). The CDR3 is 14 residues long. CDR3 DNA sequence: TGTGCCTGGAGTCTAGCGGGGGTCACAGATACGCAGTATTTT. This translates into CAWSLAGVTDTQYF.

The chain is built from TRBV11-3 and TRBJ2-3; 9 bases align to TRBD1. Looked up from germline, CDR1 is SGHNT and CDR2 is YENEEA. The CDR3 is 16 residues long. J was trimmed by 0 bases and V by 4 bases; bases with no gene match: 5. The CDR3 region is CASSSRTGVSTDTQYF. The CDR3 bases are TGTGCCAGCAGCTCCAGGACAGGGGTTAGCACAGATACGCAGTATTTT.

The chain is built from TRBV3-1 (or the pseudogene TRBV3-2) and TRBJ2-7; 8 nucleotides align to TRBD2. Germline lookup yields CDR1 LGHDT and CDR2 YNNKEL (reference sequence). The CDR3 runs to 15 residues. The trim removed 2 bases at V and 3 bases at J, leaving 6 bases unmatched. Here the CDR3 reads CASSQFPGGSYEQYF. CDR3 bases: TGTGCCAGCAGCCAATTCCCGGGGGGGAGCTACGAGCAGTACTTC.

The V call is TRBV30, the J call TRBJ2-7; D might be TRBD1 (5 bases). CDR3 length: 15 amino acids. With 1 base removed from V and 4 bases from J, the gap between germline ends came to 17 bases. In germline, CDR1 is GTSNPN, CDR2 SVGIG (reference sequence). The CDR3 here is CAWSGSTGSKYEQYF. CDR3 in DNA: TGTGCCTGGAGTGGGTCCACAGGTAGTAAGTACGAGCAGTACTTC.

J is TRBJ2-7 and V is TRBV15, with no clear D. The CDR3 spans 14 residues. Trimming pared 0 bases from V and 6 bases from J, leaving 12 bases between. CDR1 and CDR2 from the germline V gene are LNHNV and YYDKDF (reference sequence). The CDR3 DNA reads TGTGCCACCAGCAGAGATCTTAAGACCCCCGAGCAGTACTTC. Protein: CATSRDLKTPEQYF.

V is TRBV11-1 and J is TRBJ2-7; D is possibly TRBD1 (6 bases). Deletions cut 3 bases from V and 2 bases from J, with 14 bases between. Germline V gives CDR1 SGHAT, CDR2 FQDESV (reference sequence). The CDR3 is made up of 15 amino acids. CDR3 amino acids: CASSFSGHAAYEQYF. The CDR3, as DNA: TGTGCCAGCAGCTTTTCGGGACACGCCGCCTACGAGCAGTACTTC.

The chain combines TRBV21-1 with TRBJ1-6; the table names TRBD1, a call not compared with the DNA. TRBV21-1 is a pseudogene. The CDR3 contains 16 residues. In nucleotides, the CDR3 is TGTGCCAGCAGCAAGGGACAGGGGGCCGGGGATTCACCCCTCCACTTT. It is translated as CASSKGQGAGDSPLHF.

V and J are TRBV4-2 and TRBJ2-1; D not certain. CDR1 is LGHNA and CDR2 is YNFKEQ in the germline V gene. Trimming left V 6 bases short and J 7 bases short, with 10 bases between. CDR3 length: 12 amino acids. CDR3 protein: CASRLEGNEQFF. The CDR3 coding sequence is TGTGCCAGCAGGTTGGAAGGGAATGAGCAGTTCTTC.

The V gene is TRBV19, the J gene TRBJ1-2; TRBD1 agrees at 7 bases. CDR1 is LNHDA and CDR2 is SQIVND in the germline V gene (reference sequence). The J segment lost 4 bases and the V segment lost 3 bases, leaving 11 bases of the junction unmatched. The CDR3 covers 16 residues. The CDR3 loop is CASSIDPGQTFYGYTF. The CDR3 coding sequence is TGTGCCAGTAGTATTGACCCGGGACAGACCTTCTATGGCTACACCTTC.

This sequence joins TRBV4-1 and TRBJ1-2, with D tentatively TRBD1 (5 bases). CDR1 MGHRA and CDR2 YSYEKL come from the germline V gene. V lost 4 bases to trimming and J lost 0 bases, with 12 bases between them. The CDR3 consists of 15 residues. The CDR3 nucleotides are TGCGCCAGCAGCCTTCGGACACCTACTAACTATGGCTACACCTTC. It is translated as CASSLRTPTNYGYTF.